This T cell receptor beta chain was captured by sequencing in a study of blood T cell repertoires in COVID-19 (dated by TCRdb to 2018 to 2020). Notes on the research overall: The collaborator samples originated in the United States, Italy and Spain and spanned the acute and convalescent phases of COVID-19. The prospective study material was composed of cDNA or gDNA derived from T cells, B-cell-depleted T cells, or PBMCs. Deeply sampled blood TCRbeta repertoires from subjects exposed to, actively infected with, or recovered from COVID-19 were included in the dataset. The repertoires were released in a freely available public database intended as a resource for research on the immune response to SARS-CoV-2. The samples were drawn from the first 160 participants of the ongoing ImmuneRACE study and from about 1,200 subjects provided by 6 global collaborators. A de-identified subject ID, COVID-19 status, age in years and sex were almost always included in the sample metadata. Where available, HLA class I and class II types were obtained from metadata supplied by the sample provider rather than from assay-based typing. Study-wide conclusions, independent of this receptor: The quantity of clinical and demographic metadata differed by source and by participant and was supplied without curation.

The immunoSEQ Assay, a bias-controlled multiplex PCR, was used to amplify TCRbeta CDR3 regions from genomic DNA. The authors processed their data as follows. The number of nucleated cells in each sample was estimated by amplification of reference gene primers within the assay. To quantify the absolute abundance of each unique TCRbeta CDR3 rearrangement, sequence reads were collapsed and filtered. Productive Simpson clonality was computed per sample as the square root of Simpson's diversity index over productive rearrangements. The table comes from immuneACCESS by way of TCRdb, which keeps in-frame sequences with V and J called. Part of the clones is missing from these tables; in studies checked, under half for an unresolved V gene and the rest for unknown reasons. V, J and clone size reflect that table, while D and trimming were determined from the DNA. This sample gives about 270,000 clones in total; 85% to 90% of them show up just once. The ten most abundant clones make up about 12% of the sample.

The CDR3 has 13 amino acids, counting the end cysteine and phenylalanine. Only the CDR3 portion is preserved as DNA: 39 bases, with reading frame beginning at the first base. V and J lose 4 bases and 4 bases, and a span of 11 bases separates them. CDR1 and CDR2, per the germline V gene, are MGHRA and YSYEKL. One collaborating source in Seattle enrolled patients during active infection and followed them longitudinally through the course of disease. Whole blood was collected in K2EDTA tubes by collaborating institutions according to the institutions' own protocols. For TCRbeta analysis, collaborators shipped samples in one of three forms: frozen whole blood, isolated PBMCs, or DNA extracted from either of those sample types. This clone has a single count. No cognate antigen has been identified for it. No base quality values were provided; no much bigger clone lies one nucleotide off.

Sequencing was performed on peripheral blood. The chain is encoded by TRBV4-1 joined to TRBJ2-7; the D segment cannot be called with confidence. The TCR was taken from a woman aged 25 to 39 with COVID-19, enrolled during active disease. The CDR3 in this case is CASSPGSSYEQYF. The nucleotide sequence reads as follows: TGCGCCAGCAGCCCGGGTAGCTCGTACGAGCAGTACTTC.